One sample yielded the 8 T cell receptor beta chains listed below, sequenced in a study of control samples from healthy donors and cancer patients. Sequenced by immunoSEQ multiplex PCR; TCRdb stores in-frame clones only, minus some. The profile shows approximately 140,000 clones, about 90% of them singletons. Sequenced sample: blood. The source is a young man in good health.

The chain links TRBV10-3 to TRBJ1-5; D uncertain. Per germline, CDR1 ENHRY and CDR2 SYGVKD. The CDR3 covers 12 residues. V lost 2 bases, J lost 6 bases, and 5 bases lay in between. The CDR3, as DNA: TGTGCCATCAGTGAGGAAGGTCAGCCCCAGCATTTT. This sequence encodes CAISEEGQPQHF.

The J gene is TRBJ2-7, the V gene TRBV7-9; D unclear. CDR1 and CDR2 from the germline V gene are SEHNR and FQNEAQ (reference sequence). V was clipped by 0 bases and J by 6 bases, with 9 bases between them. This CDR3 spans 13 amino acids. In DNA form, the CDR3 reads TGTGCCAGCAGCTTAGCGATGAGGTTCGAGCAGTACTTC. Residues: CASSLAMRFEQYF.

V gene TRBV7-9 combines with J gene TRBJ1-2; D remains unclear. Germline lookup yields CDR1 SEHNR and CDR2 FQNEAQ (reference sequence). This CDR3 region has 12 residues. V was cut by 3 bases and J by 6 bases, with 8 bases left in between. CDR3 loop: CASSFGLNGYTF. CDR3 nucleotide sequence: TGTGCCAGCAGCTTCGGACTCAATGGCTACACCTTC.

This chain connects TRBV5-1 to TRBJ2-5, with 9 bases aligning to TRBD1. The germline V gene has CDR1 SGHRS and CDR2 YFSETQ. CDR3 length: 16 residues. The junction had 9 bases not matched to a gene; V was cut back by 2 bases and J by 4 bases. In DNA, the CDR3 is TGCGCCAGCAGCTTAGGACAGGGGAATGCGGGAGAGACCCAGTACTTC. This gives the protein CASSLGQGNAGETQYF. The full variable domain, with the rest looked up from reference TRBV5-1 and TRBJ2-5, is KAGVTQTPRYLIKTRGQQVTLSCSPISGHRSVSWYQQTPGQGLQFLFEYFSETQRNKGNFPGRFSGRQFSNSRSEMNVSTLELGDSALYLCASSLGQGNAGETQYFGPGTRLLVL.

The J gene is TRBJ1-5, the V gene TRBV6-6, with D hard to call. With 5 bases removed from V and 7 bases from J, the gap between germline ends came to 15 bases. Germline-derived CDR1 and CDR2 are MNHNY and SVGAGI (reference sequence). The CDR3 runs to 14 residues. The CDR3 spells CASSADNPPQPQHF. The CDR3 coding sequence is TGTGCCAGCAGTGCCGACAACCCTCCACAGCCCCAGCATTTT.

A single count supports this clone. The chain is built from TRBV6-2 or TRBV6-3 and TRBJ1-1; no firm D call. Germline CDR1 reads MNHEY; CDR2 reads SVGEGT. Trimming cost V 3 bases and J 8 bases, with 19 bases left between them. CDR3 length: 15 residues. This CDR3 is CASSYSPGRAYEAFF. The CDR3 DNA reads TGTGCCAGCAGTTATAGCCCAGGCAGAGCCTACGAAGCTTTCTTT.

The chain recombines TRBV13 with TRBJ1-5; a possible D gene is TRBD1 (5 bases). The CDR3 contains 12 residues. Trimming removed 5 bases at V and 7 bases at J, with 9 bases between. The germline gives CDR1 PRHDT, CDR2 FYEKMQ (reference sequence). Here the CDR3 DNA reads TGTGCCAGCAGCCTGGGGGGGCAGCCCCAGCATTTT. Its protein is CASSLGGQPQHF.

V usage is TRBV3-1 (or the pseudogene TRBV3-2) and J usage is TRBJ1-4; unclear D gene. The CDR3 is 14 residues long. V lost 1 base and J lost 8, with 11 bases in between. Per germline, CDR1 LGHDT and CDR2 YNNKEL (reference sequence). DNA for the CDR3: TGTGCCAGCAGCCAAGGGGCAGGAAGCGAAAAACTGTTTTTT. Translation gives CASSQGAGSEKLFF.